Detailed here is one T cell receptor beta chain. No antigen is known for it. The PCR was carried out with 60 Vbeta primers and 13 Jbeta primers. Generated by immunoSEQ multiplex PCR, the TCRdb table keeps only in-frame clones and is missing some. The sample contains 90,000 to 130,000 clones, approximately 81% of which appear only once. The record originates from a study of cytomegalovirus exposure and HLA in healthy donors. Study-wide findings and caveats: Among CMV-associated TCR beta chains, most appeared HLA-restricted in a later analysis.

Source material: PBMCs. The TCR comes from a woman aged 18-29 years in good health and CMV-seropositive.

CDR3 nucleotide sequence: TGTGCCAGCAGTTACAAGGGCGGGAGCTCCTACGAGCAGTACTTC. Its translation: CASSYKGGSSYEQYF. This rearrangement joins TRBV6-5 to TRBJ2-7, with 7 positions matching TRBD2. The CDR3 consists of 15 residues. After removal of 2 bases from V and 0 bases from J, the junction contained 4 bases not matched to a gene. Germline V gene lookup returns CDR1 MNHEY and CDR2 SVGAGI.